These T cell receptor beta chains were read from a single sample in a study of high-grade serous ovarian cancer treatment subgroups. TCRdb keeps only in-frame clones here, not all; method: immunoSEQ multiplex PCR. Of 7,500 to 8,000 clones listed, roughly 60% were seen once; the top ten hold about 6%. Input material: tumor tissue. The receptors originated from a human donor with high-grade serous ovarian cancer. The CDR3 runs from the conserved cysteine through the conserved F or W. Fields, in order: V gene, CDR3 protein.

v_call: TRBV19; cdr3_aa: CASSVQADRVEQYF
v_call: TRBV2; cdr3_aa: CASRAGETDTQYF
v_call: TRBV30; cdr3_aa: CAWSYDYGSYEQYF
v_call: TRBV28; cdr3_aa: CASSLLGYEQYF
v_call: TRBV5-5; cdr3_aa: CASSLDNYLTYEQYF
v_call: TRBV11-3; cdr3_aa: CASSLEGTRHNEQFF
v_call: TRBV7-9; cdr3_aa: CASSLGLAGGWDEQYF
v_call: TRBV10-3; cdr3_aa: CAISGTGRTNYGYTF
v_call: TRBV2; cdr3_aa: CASRTGTGREKLFF
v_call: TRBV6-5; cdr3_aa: CASSKRQGNEKLFF
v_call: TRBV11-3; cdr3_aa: CASSFRQGGEKLFF
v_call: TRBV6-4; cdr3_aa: CASSDEAGGLTQYF
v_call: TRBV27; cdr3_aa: CASKGQGGFNEQFF
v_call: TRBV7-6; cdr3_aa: CASSLDGLAGVADTQYF
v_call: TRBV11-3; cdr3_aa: CASSFRTSGLLSYEQYF
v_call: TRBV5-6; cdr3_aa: CASSYRDRELVQYF
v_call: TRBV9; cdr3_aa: CASSVDLVITDTQYF
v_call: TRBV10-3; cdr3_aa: CAISGDRSYTGELFF
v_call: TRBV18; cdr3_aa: CASSHGQGDSYGYTF
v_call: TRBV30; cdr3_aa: CAWSVGTSPNQPQHF
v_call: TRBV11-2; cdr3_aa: CASSSTGGGYEQYF
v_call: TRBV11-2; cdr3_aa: CASSLDRTTEAFF
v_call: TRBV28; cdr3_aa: CASRGTPFSYEQYF
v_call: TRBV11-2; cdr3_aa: CASSQEGSRNQPQHF
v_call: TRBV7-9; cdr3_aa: CASSFSSYTGELFF
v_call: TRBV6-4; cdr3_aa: CASRKTGLDNEQFF
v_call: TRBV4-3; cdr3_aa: CASSQEPPTSTSTDTQYF
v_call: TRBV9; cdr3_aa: CASSVHGRANEQFF
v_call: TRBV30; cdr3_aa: CAWSVGPGQGIQYF
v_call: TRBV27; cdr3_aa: CASSSSSGREYEQYF
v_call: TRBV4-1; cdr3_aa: CASSQEFGTGGEQYF
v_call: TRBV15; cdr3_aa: CATSTSEGTAGAYEQYF
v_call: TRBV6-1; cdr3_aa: CASRGRTNTEAFF
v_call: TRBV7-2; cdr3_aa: CASSLVGTGDQPQHF
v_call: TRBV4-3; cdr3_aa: CASSSSDRVNGELFF
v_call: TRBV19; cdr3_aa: CASSIRNEQFF
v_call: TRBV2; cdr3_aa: CAAGGPAGYEQFF
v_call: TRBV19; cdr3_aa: CASSAETGAYTGELFF
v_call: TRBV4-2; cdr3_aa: CASSPLTGAASIGPNEKLFF
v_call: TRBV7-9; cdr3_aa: CASSYGTGTNQPQHF
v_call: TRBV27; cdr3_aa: CASSLRPELGTEAFF
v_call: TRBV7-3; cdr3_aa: CASSKTATINEKLFF
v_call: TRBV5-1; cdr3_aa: CASSLALGLHNEQFF
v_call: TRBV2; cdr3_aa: CASSPLTSSYEQYF
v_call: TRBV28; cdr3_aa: CASSQGLEDTEAFF
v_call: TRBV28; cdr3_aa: CASSLGSSGRQGTQYF
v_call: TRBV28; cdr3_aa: CASSLYGANTEAFF
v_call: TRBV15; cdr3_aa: CATRSGSSNTGELFF